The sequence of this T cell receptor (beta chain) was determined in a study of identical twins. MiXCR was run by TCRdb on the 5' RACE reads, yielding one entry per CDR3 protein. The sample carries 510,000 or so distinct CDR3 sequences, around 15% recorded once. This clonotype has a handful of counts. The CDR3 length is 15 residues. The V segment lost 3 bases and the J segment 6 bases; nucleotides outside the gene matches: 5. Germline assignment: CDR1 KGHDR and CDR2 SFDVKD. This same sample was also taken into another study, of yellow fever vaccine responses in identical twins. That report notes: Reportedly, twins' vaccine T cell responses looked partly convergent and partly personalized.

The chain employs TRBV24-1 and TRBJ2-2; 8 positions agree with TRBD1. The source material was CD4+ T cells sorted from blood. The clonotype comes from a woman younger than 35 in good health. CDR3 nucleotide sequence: TGTGCCACCAGTGATCCGTGGACAGGGTCCGGGGAGCTGTTTTTT. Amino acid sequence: CATSDPWTGSGELFF.